This T cell receptor beta chain was retrieved from a study of blood T cell repertoires in COVID-19. The germline gives CDR1 DFQATT, CDR2 SNEGSKA (reference sequence). J gave up 2 bases and V 3 bases, and 9 bases lay outside the gene matches. This CDR3 has 15 amino acids. Clones were sequenced by immunoSEQ multiplex PCR, and TCRdb holds only the in-frame ones, with some missing. The sample consists of roughly 120,000 clones, around 80% of them appearing once. Input material: peripheral blood. The clonotype was recovered from a man between 65 and 79 years old with acute or convalescent COVID-19. The J gene is TRBJ2-5, the V gene TRBV20-1; 7 nucleotides agree with TRBD1. Here the CDR3 DNA reads TGCAGTGCTAGTTTTAATCCGGGACAGCAAGAGACCCAGTACTTC. Encoded protein: CSASFNPGQQETQYF.